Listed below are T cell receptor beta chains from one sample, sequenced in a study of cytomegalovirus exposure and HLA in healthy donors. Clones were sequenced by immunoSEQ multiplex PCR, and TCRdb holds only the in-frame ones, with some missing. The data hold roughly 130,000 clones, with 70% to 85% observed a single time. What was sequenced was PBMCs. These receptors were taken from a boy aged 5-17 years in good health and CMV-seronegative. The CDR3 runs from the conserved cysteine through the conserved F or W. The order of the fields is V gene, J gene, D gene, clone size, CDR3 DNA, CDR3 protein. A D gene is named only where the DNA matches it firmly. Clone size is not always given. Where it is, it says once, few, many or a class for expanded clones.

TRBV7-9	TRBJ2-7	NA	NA	TGTGCCAGCAGCCCCGGGGGAGCGGGCTACGAGCAGTACTTC	CASSPGGAGYEQYF
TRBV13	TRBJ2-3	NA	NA	TGTGCCAGCAGCTTAATCGAGAACACAGATACGCAGTATTTT	CASSLIENTDTQYF
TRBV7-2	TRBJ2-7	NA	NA	TGTGCCAGCAGGGGGGCGGGGGACTACGAGCAGTACTTC	CASRGAGDYEQYF
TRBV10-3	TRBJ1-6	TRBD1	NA	TGTGCCATCAGTGAACGTCCCGGGACAGGGGCGGGTTCACCCCTCCACTTT	CAISERPGTGAGSPLHF
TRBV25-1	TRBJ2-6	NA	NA	TGTGCCAGCGGACTTAGCTCTGGGGCCAACGTCCTGACTTTC	CASGLSSGANVLTF
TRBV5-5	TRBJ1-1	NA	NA	TGTGCCAGCAGCGCTCCGGCCTGGAGTGAAGCTTTCTTT	CASSAPAWSEAFF
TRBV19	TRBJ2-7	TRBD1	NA	TGTGCCAGTAGTACTCACAGGGGGTCCGCCTACGAGCAGTACTTC	CASSTHRGSAYEQYF
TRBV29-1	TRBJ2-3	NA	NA	TGCAGCGTTGAGGTTAGCGTGAGAGATACGCAGTATTTT	CSVEVSVRDTQYF
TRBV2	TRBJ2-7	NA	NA	TGTGCCAGCAGTGAAGGGCAGGGCACCTACGAGCAGTACTTC	CASSEGQGTYEQYF
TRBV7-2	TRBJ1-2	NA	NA	TGTGCCAGCAGCTTAGGGGGCGTGTTAGAGGGCTACACCTTC	CASSLGGVLEGYTF
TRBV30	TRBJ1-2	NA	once	TGTGCCTGGAGTCCGGTAGACTATGGCTACACCTTC	CAWSPVDYGYTF
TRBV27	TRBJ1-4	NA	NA	TGTGCCAGCAGTGCCGGGGAATCTAATGAAAAACTGTTTTTT	CASSAGESNEKLFF
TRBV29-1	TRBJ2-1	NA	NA	TGCAGCGTTCAGGGGCAAAATGAGCAGTTCTTC	CSVQGQNEQFF
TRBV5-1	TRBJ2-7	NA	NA	TGCGCCAGCAGCTTGGACGGGGGACAGCCCTACGAGCAGTACTTC	CASSLDGGQPYEQYF
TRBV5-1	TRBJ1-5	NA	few	TGCGCCAGCAGCCCAACAGGATATAGCAATCAGCCCCAGCATTTT	CASSPTGYSNQPQHF
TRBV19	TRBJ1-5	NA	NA	TGTGCCAGTAGTCCAGTACCAGCGGGCAATCAGCCCCAGCATTTT	CASSPVPAGNQPQHF
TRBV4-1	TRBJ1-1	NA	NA	TGCGCCAGCAGCCAAGTAAGCGTCAACACTGAAGCTTTCTTT	CASSQVSVNTEAFF
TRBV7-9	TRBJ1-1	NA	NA	TGTGCCAGCGATACGCTCTGGGGCAGGATGAACACTGAAGCTTTCTTT	CASDTLWGRMNTEAFF
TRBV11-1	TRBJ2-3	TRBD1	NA	TGTGCCAGCAGCCCCCGGGGGACAGGGTATTCAGATACGCAGTATTTT	CASSPRGTGYSDTQYF
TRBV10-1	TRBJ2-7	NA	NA	TGCGCCAGCTCCAAATTGCGACAGTCTCCCTACGAGCAGTACTTC	CASSKLRQSPYEQYF
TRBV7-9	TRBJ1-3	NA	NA	TGTGCCAGCGGGAGCAGCGACTCTGGAAACACCATATATTTT	CASGSSDSGNTIYF
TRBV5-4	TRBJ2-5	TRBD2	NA	TGTGCCAGCAGCTTGGCCCCGGCGGGAGGGCCGGAGACCCAGTACTTC	CASSLAPAGGPETQYF
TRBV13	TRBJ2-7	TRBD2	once	TGTGCCAGCAGCCGAGGGACTAGCGGGGGTGAGCAGTACTTC	CASSRGTSGGEQYF
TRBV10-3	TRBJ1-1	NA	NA	TGTGCCATCAGTGAAGCAAACAGGGTAGTGGACACTGAAGCTTTCTTT	CAISEANRVVDTEAFF
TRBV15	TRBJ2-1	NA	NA	TGTGCCACCAGCAGAGATTTTTTAGGGGATGAGCAGTTCTTC	CATSRDFLGDEQFF
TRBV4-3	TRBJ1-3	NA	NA	TGCGCCAGCAGCCAGGTACACAGGGCACCCGGAAACACCATATATTTT	CASSQVHRAPGNTIYF
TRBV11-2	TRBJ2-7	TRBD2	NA	TGTGCCAGCAGCTTAGGAGCGGGGAGGCGAACCTACGAGCAGTACTTC	CASSLGAGRRTYEQYF
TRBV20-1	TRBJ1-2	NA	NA	TGCAGTGCTGAGGACAGATCTGGCTACACCTTC	CSAEDRSGYTF
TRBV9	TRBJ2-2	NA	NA	TGTGCCAGCAGCGACGAACGGGACGGGGAGCTGTTTTTT	CASSDERDGELFF
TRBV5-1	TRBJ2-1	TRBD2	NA	TGCGCCAGCAGCCCCGCCGGGACTAGCGGCTGGGAGCAGTTCTTC	CASSPAGTSGWEQFF
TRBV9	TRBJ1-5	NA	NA	TGTGCCAGCAGCGTAGCTCCCGGGGAGGATCAGCCCCAGCATTTT	CASSVAPGEDQPQHF
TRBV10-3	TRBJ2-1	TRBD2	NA	TGTGCCATCAGGGGTAGACTAGCGGGAGATGATGAGCAGTTCTTC	CAIRGRLAGDDEQFF
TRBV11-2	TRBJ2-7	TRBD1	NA	TGTGCCAGCAGCTTAGCCCTGGGACAGGGGGCAGCCGAGCAGTACTTC	CASSLALGQGAAEQYF
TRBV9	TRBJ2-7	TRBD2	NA	TGTGCCAGCAGCGCCCGGGGGGGCGAGCAGTACTTC	CASSARGGEQYF
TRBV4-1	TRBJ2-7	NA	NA	TGCGCCAGCAGCTTCATGGGCGGGTCTGCCTACGAGCAGTACTTC	CASSFMGGSAYEQYF
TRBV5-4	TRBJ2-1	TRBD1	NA	TGTGCCACCGTTCGGGACAGGGGTCGTGAGCAGTTCTTC	CATVRDRGREQFF
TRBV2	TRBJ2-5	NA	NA	TGTGCCAACTTACAGGGTACCCAAGAGACCCAGTACTTC	CANLQGTQETQYF
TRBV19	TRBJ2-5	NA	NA	TGTGCCAGTAGTATAGGGGACTCCCTCCAAGAGACCCAGTACTTC	CASSIGDSLQETQYF
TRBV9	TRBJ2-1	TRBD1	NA	TGTGCCAGCAGCGGCACCGGGACAGGGGGCTACAATGAGCAGTTCTTC	CASSGTGTGGYNEQFF
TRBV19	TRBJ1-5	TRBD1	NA	TGTGCCAGTAGGTACGGACAGGGTAGCAATCAGCCCCAGCATTTT	CASRYGQGSNQPQHF
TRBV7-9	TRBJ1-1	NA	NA	TGTGCCAGCAGCTTAGTAGGGGGTACCATAGGAAGCACTGAAGCTTTCTTT	CASSLVGGTIGSTEAFF
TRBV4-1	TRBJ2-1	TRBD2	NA	TGCGCCAGCAGCTATATTATGGGGGGACTAGGGTTCAATGAGCAGTTCTTC	CASSYIMGGLGFNEQFF
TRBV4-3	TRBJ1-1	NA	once	TGCGCCAGCAGCCTAGGGCAGGGGCGGGCTGAAGCTTTCTTT	CASSLGQGRAEAFF
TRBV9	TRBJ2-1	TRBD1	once	TGTGCCAGCAGCTCGAGACAGGGCTATGAGCAGTTCTTC	CASSSRQGYEQFF
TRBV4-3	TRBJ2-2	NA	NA	TGCGCCAGCAGCCAGGGACTCGCGAATGCCGGGGAGCTGTTTTTT	CASSQGLANAGELFF